This TCR beta chain is drawn from a study of shared clonotypes between healthy human individuals. The overall study: A couple of women and three men aged 18 to 49 made up the donors.

The assay was immunoSEQ multiplex PCR, and TCRdb's table has in-frame clones only and misses some. The data hold roughly 1,800,000 clones, with about 95% observed a single time. The naive CD8 population came from CD45RO-negative cells selected for CCR7, without terminally differentiated effector memory CD45RA+ cells. Healthy adults negative for HIV, lacking recent acute infections or vaccinations, served as donors. Nashville, Tennessee was home to all donors, who were Caucasian adults. The sequenced material came from naive CD8+ T cells sorted from blood. This sequence was found in a man aged 18-30 years in good health.

In DNA, the CDR3 is TGTGCCAGCAGTTACTTGGACGGGGCGACCATATATTTT. Its protein product is CASSYLDGATIYF. The chain uses TRBV6-5 and TRBJ1-3; D might be TRBD1 (5 bases). The CDR3 is made up of 13 amino acids. V lost 1 base and J 10 bases, leaving 11 bases between the germline ends. CDR1 MNHEY and CDR2 SVGAGI come from the germline V gene.